Listed here are 29 T cell receptor beta chains from one sample, sequenced in a study of CD8+ T cells in alopecia areata. After isolation, RNA underwent reverse transcription to generate cDNA as the sequencing template. Produced via immunoSEQ multiplex PCR; TCRdb's table is partial and in-frame only. The sample has roughly 99,000 clones, about 83% seen once. Described treatment: oral pan-JAK inhibitor, 5-10 mg twice daily. The sample was CD8+ T cells sorted from blood, taken at week 24, from a patient treated with tofacitinib. These receptors were collected from a human donor with alopecia areata.

V is TRBV7-8 and J is TRBJ2-7, with TRBD1 matching 7 bases. The CDR3 is made up of 14 amino acids. J was trimmed by 0 bases and V by 6 bases; bases with no gene match: 5. The germline gives CDR1 SGHVS, CDR2 FQNEAQ. The CDR3 is CASSHRGFSYEQYF. The CDR3 bases are TGTGCCAGCAGTCACAGGGGCTTCTCCTACGAGCAGTACTTC.

V is TRBV2 and J is TRBJ2-5; the D call may be TRBD1 or TRBD2 (6 bases each). This CDR3 region has 13 residues. Germline assignment: CDR1 SNHLY and CDR2 FYNNEI. V was cut by 7 bases and J by 2 bases, with 11 bases left in between. CDR3 nucleotide sequence: TGTGCCAGCATGGGGGGCATGCAAGAGACCCAGTACTTC. This translates into CASMGGMQETQYF.

The chain recombines TRBV7-9 with TRBJ1-3; D is unresolved. Germline V gene data show CDR1 as SEHNR and CDR2 as FQNEAQ (reference sequence). This CDR3 has 15 amino acids. Between the trimmed V and J ends, which lost 3 bases and 2 bases, there was a span of 11 bases. The CDR3 protein is CASSFVRVAGNTIYF. CDR3 nucleotides: TGTGCCAGCAGCTTTGTTCGGGTGGCTGGAAACACCATATATTTT.

The chain links TRBV4-3 to TRBJ2-5; D remains ambiguous. Trimming pared 0 bases from V and 2 bases from J, leaving 7 bases between. The CDR3 contains 14 residues. Per the germline V gene, CDR1 is LGHNA and CDR2 is YSLEER. Written as DNA, the CDR3 is TGCGCCAGCAGCCAAGAAGCTGGGCAAGAGACCCAGTACTTC. This encodes CASSQEAGQETQYF.

This sequence joins TRBV27 and TRBJ2-2; no clear D gene. In germline, CDR1 is MNHEY, CDR2 SMNVEV (reference sequence). CDR3 length: 13 amino acids. V shed 5 bases and J shed 6 bases, with 10 bases lying between them. Written as DNA, the CDR3 is TGTGCCAGCAGTCCAGCCTCCTCCGGGGAGCTGTTTTTT. Translation gives CASSPASSGELFF.

V gene TRBV6-6 combines with J gene TRBJ2-1; D is uncertain. The germline V gene has CDR1 MNHNY and CDR2 SVGAGI (reference sequence). The CDR3 has 16 amino acids. V lost 0 bases and J lost 2, with 11 bases in between. DNA for the CDR3: TGTGCCAGCAGTTACTCGAGTGGTTATACCTACAATGAGCAGTTCTTC. It specifies CASSYSSGYTYNEQFF.

CDR3 coding DNA: TGTGCCAGCAGCTCCGGGACAGGCGGATACACTGAAGCTTTCTTT. This encodes CASSSGTGGYTEAFF. This sequence joins TRBV6-5 and TRBJ1-1; 8 bases fit TRBD1. The CDR3 runs 15 residues. Germline CDR1 and CDR2: MNHEY and SVGAGI. V gave up 6 bases and J gave up 3 bases; unmatched junction bases: 9.

The V call is TRBV30, the J call TRBJ1-1; D not certain. Trimming took off 2 bases at V and 7 bases at J, with 8 bases between the two ends. Germline-derived CDR1 and CDR2 are GTSNPN and SVGIG (reference sequence). This CDR3 spans 11 amino acids. The CDR3 DNA follows: TGTGCCTGGAGTAATACGGTTGAAGCTTTCTTT. Its protein product is CAWSNTVEAFF.

This clone was recorded a few times. The genes are TRBV4-1 and TRBJ2-5; D unresolved. The length of the CDR3 is 16 residues. V was cut by 0 bases and J by 5 bases, with 16 bases left in between. Germline lookup yields CDR1 MGHRA and CDR2 YSYEKL. Written as DNA, the CDR3 is TGCGCCAGCAGCCAAGATGAGTCTAGTATAGAGGAGACCCAGTACTTC. Translated, it gives CASSQDESSIEETQYF.

The chain carries TRBV6-9 and TRBJ2-3; TRBD1 is a possible D gene (6 bases). V lost 3 bases and J lost 0, with 16 bases in between. Germline values: CDR1 MNHGY, CDR2 SVAAGI. CDR3 size: 17 residues. The CDR3 bases are TGTGCCAGCAGTTACCCCCCAGTGGGGGCTAGCACAGATACGCAGTATTTT. It specifies CASSYPPVGASTDTQYF.

This clone was observed at least ten times. This CDR3 is CASSYDLNTEAFF. The CDR3 coding sequence is TGTGCCAGCAGTTACGACTTGAACACTGAAGCTTTCTTT. The rearrangement joins TRBV7-2 to TRBJ1-1; no reliable D call. This CDR3 is built from 13 residues. Trimming pared 6 bases from V and 0 bases from J, leaving 8 bases between. CDR1 is SGHTA and CDR2 is FQGNSA in the germline V gene.

The chain carries TRBV7-2 and TRBJ2-1; D is unresolved. V shed 3 bases and J shed 8 bases, with 20 bases lying between them. Germline CDR1 and CDR2: SGHTA and FQGNSA. The length of the CDR3 is 16 residues. For the CDR3, the DNA is TGTGCCAGCAGCTTTAAGACAAAGACCCTTCCACATGAGCAGTTCTTC. Translation gives CASSFKTKTLPHEQFF.

This rearrangement joins TRBV4-1 to TRBJ2-1, with 10 bases lining up with TRBD2. Germline lookup yields CDR1 MGHRA and CDR2 YSYEKL. The V gene end was trimmed by 1 base and the J gene end by 10 bases; junction bases not matched to a gene: 10. The CDR3 is 16 residues long. The CDR3 DNA sequence: TGCGCCAGCAGCCAAGTCGGGACTAGCGCGGCCGCCGAGCAGTTCTTC. Residues: CASSQVGTSAAAEQFF.

V and J are TRBV7-6 and TRBJ2-3; no definite D call. The V end lost 1 base, the J end lost 1 base, and 3 bases lay between the germline ends. This CDR3 spans 13 amino acids. Per the germline V gene, CDR1 is SGHVS and CDR2 is FNYEAQ. CDR3 coding DNA: TGTGCCAGCAGCTTAGTTCGCACAGATACGCAGTATTTT. Translated: CASSLVRTDTQYF.

The V gene is TRBV7-9, the J gene TRBJ2-7, with 10 bases that match TRBD1. The CDR3 covers 14 residues. Germline V gene lookup returns CDR1 SEHNR and CDR2 FQNEAQ (reference sequence). V was pared by 5 bases and J by 5 bases, with 6 bases of the junction left unmatched. The CDR3 loop reads CASSLGTGVDEQYF. CDR3 nucleotide sequence: TGTGCCAGCAGCCTAGGGACAGGGGTAGACGAGCAGTACTTC.

Notes on this clone: Other DNA sequences in this specimen translate into the identical CDR3. The V gene is TRBV5-1, the J gene TRBJ2-7; no clear D gene. The CDR3 runs to 12 residues. Trimming stripped 4 bases from V and 0 bases from J, with 5 bases between. Germline V CDR1 and CDR2: SGHRS, YFSETQ. This chain's CDR3 is CASSLSSYEQYF. Here the CDR3 DNA reads TGCGCCAGCAGCCTGAGCTCCTACGAGCAGTACTTC.

V and J are TRBV10-2 and TRBJ2-7, with a possible D match to TRBD2 (6 bases). V lost 7 bases and J 0 bases, leaving 10 bases between the germline ends. The CDR3 spans 13 residues. CDR1 and CDR2 (germline): WSHSY, SAAADI. The CDR3 loop reads CASIPAGSYEQYF. CDR3 in DNA: TGCGCCAGCATTCCAGCGGGCTCCTACGAGCAGTACTTC.

In nucleotides, the CDR3 is TGCGCCAGCAGTGGGGAACTGCACGCCTACGAGCAGTACTTC. It encodes CASSGELHAYEQYF. The rearrangement uses TRBV10-2 and TRBJ2-7; no clear D gene. The CDR3 is 14 amino acids. V lost 4 bases to trimming and J lost 2 bases, with 12 bases between them. The germline V gene has CDR1 WSHSY and CDR2 SAAADI.

In this sample, this clone turned up once. The rearrangement links TRBV7-9 to TRBJ2-3; unclear D gene. Trimming shortened V by 3 bases and J by 9 bases, and 7 bases separated the two germline ends. The CDR3 has 11 amino acids. In germline, CDR1 is SEHNR, CDR2 FQNEAQ (reference sequence). The CDR3 region is CASSFGSTQYF. Written as DNA, the CDR3 is TGTGCCAGCAGCTTTGGGTCGACGCAGTATTTT.

The chain's CDR3 is CASSQRDGSYNEQFF. The CDR3 DNA reads as TGCGCCAGCAGCCAGAGGGACGGTTCATACAATGAGCAGTTCTTC. This rearrangement joins TRBV4-3 to TRBJ2-1; D may correspond to TRBD1 or TRBD2 (5 bases each). This CDR3 region has 15 residues. Germline V gene sequence: CDR1 LGHNA, CDR2 YSLEER. Trimming removed 3 bases at V and 4 bases at J, with 13 bases between.

V gene TRBV27 combines with J gene TRBJ1-2, with 7 bases that match TRBD1. V was clipped by 2 bases and J by 1 base; unmatched bases: 4. The CDR3 consists of 15 residues. In germline, CDR1 is MNHEY, CDR2 SMNVEV (reference sequence). The CDR3 sequence is CASSLRAGGNYGYTF. The CDR3 DNA reads TGTGCCAGCAGTTTAAGGGCAGGGGGTAACTATGGCTACACCTTC.

The CDR3 sequence is CASSFYTGELFF. CDR3 nucleotide sequence: TGTGCCAGCAGCTTCTACACCGGGGAGCTGTTTTTT. This chain uses TRBV11-2 with TRBJ2-2; D remains ambiguous. Germline V gene lookup returns CDR1 SGHAT and CDR2 FQNNGV. The CDR3 length is 12 residues. V lost 3 bases, J lost 3 bases, and 2 bases lay in between.

V gene TRBV6-6 combines with J gene TRBJ2-7; D unclear. The CDR3 loop spans 16 amino acids. Germline V lookup: CDR1 MNHNY, CDR2 SVGAGI (reference sequence). The ends were cut back, 6 bases at V and 2 bases at J, with 20 bases in the middle. CDR3 in amino acids: CASRLITAEAPYEQYF. DNA for the CDR3: TGTGCCAGCAGACTCATTACGGCCGAAGCGCCCTACGAGCAGTACTTC.

This sequence joins TRBV2 and TRBJ2-7; 9 positions agree with TRBD2. The V segment lost 10 bases and the J segment 3 bases; nucleotides outside the gene matches: 7. This CDR3 is 13 amino acids long. Germline V lookup: CDR1 SNHLY, CDR2 FYNNEI. CDR3 loop: CATLAGVDYEQYF. CDR3 in DNA: TGTGCCACCTTAGCGGGGGTCGACTACGAGCAGTACTTC.

The V and J genes are TRBV30 and TRBJ2-7; 8 bases map to TRBD2. The germline V gene encodes CDR1 GTSNPN and CDR2 SVGIG (reference sequence). The junction had 9 bases not matched to a gene; V was cut back by 2 bases and J by 12 bases. This CDR3 contains 12 residues. CDR3 sequence reads: CAWSQAGGERYF. DNA for the CDR3: TGTGCCTGGAGTCAAGCCGGGGGGGAACGGTACTTC. Full variable domain (outside the CDR3, taken from reference TRBV30 and TRBJ2-7): SQTIHQWPATLVQPVGSPLSLECTVEGTSNPNLYWYRQAAGRGLQLLFYSVGIGQISSEVPQNLSASRPQDRQFILSSKKLLLSDSGFYLCAWSQAGGERYFGPGTRLTVT.

This sequence joins TRBV7-2 and TRBJ2-5; TRBD1 agrees at 9 bases. The junction had 8 bases not matched to a gene; V was cut back by 5 bases and J by 4 bases. The CDR3 spans 15 residues. Germline CDR1 is SGHTA and CDR2 is FQGNSA. CDR3 in amino acids: CASSPRDRVRETQYF. DNA of the CDR3: TGTGCCAGCAGCCCGCGGGACAGGGTGAGAGAGACCCAGTACTTC. The whole variable domain, remainder taken from reference TRBV7-2 and TRBJ2-5, is GAGVSQSPSNKVTEKGKDVELRCDPISGHTALYWYRQSLGQGLEFLIYFQGNSAPDKSGLPSDRFSAERTGGSVSTLTIQRTQQEDSAVYLCASSPRDRVRETQYFGPGTRLLVL.

This rearrangement joins TRBV7-9 to TRBJ2-7, with a possible D match to TRBD1 (5 bases). V was cut by 5 bases and J by 5 bases, with 16 bases left in between. Germline loops: CDR1 SEHNR, CDR2 FQNEAQ (reference sequence). This CDR3 contains 14 residues. For the CDR3, the DNA is TGTGCCAGCAGCCCAAGGGGTACGTCCGACGAGCAGTACTTC. This gives the protein CASSPRGTSDEQYF.

This chain connects TRBV7-8 to TRBJ2-7, with unresolved D. The CDR3 totals 17 residues. Trimming cost V 2 bases and J 3 bases, with 20 bases left between them. CDR1 SGHVS and CDR2 FQNEAQ come from the germline V gene. CDR3 DNA: TGTGCCAGCAGCTTATATCAGGTTACACCTAAAGGCTACGAGCAGTACTTC. Its protein is CASSLYQVTPKGYEQYF.

The V and J genes are TRBV7-9 and TRBJ2-7; D possibly corresponds to TRBD2 (5 bases). Per the germline V gene, CDR1 is SEHNR and CDR2 is FQNEAQ (reference sequence). The CDR3 covers 15 residues. The ends were cut back, 0 bases at V and 6 bases at J, with 15 bases in the middle. The CDR3 nucleotides read TGTGCCAGCAGCTTAGCGCCGGGGTGGCTCGCCGAGCAGTACTTC. Residues: CASSLAPGWLAEQYF. The whole variable domain, filled in from reference TRBV7-9 and TRBJ2-7, reads DTGVSQNPRHKITKRGQNVTFRCDPISEHNRLYWYRQTLGQGPEFLTYFQNEAQLEKSRLLSDRFSAERPKGSFSTLEIQRTEQGDSAMYLCASSLAPGWLAEQYFGPGTRLTVT.